This TCR beta chain was captured by sequencing in a study of blood T cell repertoires in COVID-19. CDR1 and CDR2 from the germline V gene are LNHDA and SQIVND (reference sequence). The CDR3 loop spans 14 amino acids. Trimming took 7 bases from V and 5 from J, leaving 17 bases between them. As handled by the study authors: Scientists estimated how many nucleated cells there were by amplifying reference gene primers. The data were produced by immunoSEQ multiplex PCR, yet TCRdb's version contains in-frame clones alone and is incomplete. That table furnishes V, J and clone size, whereas the DNA furnished D and trimming. The sample carries about 260,000 clones, approximately 89% recorded once.

This receptor was identified in a man aged 35 to 55 who had recovered from COVID-19. This sequence joins TRBV19 and TRBJ1-1; D gene uncertain. The sequencing input was peripheral blood. CDR3 sequence: CASTIVYSRTEAFF. The CDR3 DNA is TGTGCCAGTACTATCGTATATTCGAGGACTGAAGCTTTCTTT.